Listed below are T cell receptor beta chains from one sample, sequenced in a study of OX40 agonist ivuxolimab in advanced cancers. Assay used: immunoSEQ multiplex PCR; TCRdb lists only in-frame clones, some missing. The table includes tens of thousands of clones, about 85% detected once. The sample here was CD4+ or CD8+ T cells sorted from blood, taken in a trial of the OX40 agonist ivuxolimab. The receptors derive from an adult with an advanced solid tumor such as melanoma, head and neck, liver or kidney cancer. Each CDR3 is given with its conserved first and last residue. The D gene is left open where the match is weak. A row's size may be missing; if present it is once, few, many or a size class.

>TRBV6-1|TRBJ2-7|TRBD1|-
CASISGQPLYEQYF
TGTGCCAGCATTTCGGGACAGCCCCTTTACGAGCAGTACTTC
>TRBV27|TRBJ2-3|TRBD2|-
CASSLSLAGWTDTQYF
TGTGCCAGCAGTTTATCTCTAGCGGGGTGGACAGATACGCAGTATTTT
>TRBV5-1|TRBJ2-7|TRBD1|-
CASSSTGQGAYEQYF
TGCGCCAGCAGCTCGACAGGACAGGGGGCCTACGAGCAGTACTTC
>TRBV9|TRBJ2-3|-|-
CASISTDTQYF
TGTGCCAGCATAAGCACAGATACGCAGTATTTT
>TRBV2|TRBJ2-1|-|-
CASTLERSDNEQFF
TGTGCCAGCACCCTTGAGAGGTCTGATAATGAGCAGTTCTTC
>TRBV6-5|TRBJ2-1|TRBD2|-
CASGTSGAYNEQFF
TGTGCCAGCGGCACTAGCGGGGCCTACAATGAGCAGTTCTTC
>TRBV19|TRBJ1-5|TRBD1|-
CASSSMAGTGDYQPQHF
TGTGCCAGCAGTAGTATGGCCGGGACAGGGGATTATCAGCCCCAGCATTTT
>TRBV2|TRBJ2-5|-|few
CASLVGPETQYF
TGTGCCAGCTTGGTGGGACCCGAGACCCAGTACTTC
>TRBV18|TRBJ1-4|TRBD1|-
CASSPVGQTATNEKLFF
TGTGCCAGCTCACCTGTGGGACAGACTGCAACTAATGAAAAACTGTTTTTT
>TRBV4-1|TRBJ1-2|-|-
CASSPLPLPGLDTSYGYTF
TGCGCCAGCAGCCCATTACCTCTCCCCGGACTAGACACTTCATATGGCTACACCTTC
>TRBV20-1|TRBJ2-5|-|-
CSARQGREMYF
TGCAGTGCTAGACAGGGGCGTGAGATGTACTTC
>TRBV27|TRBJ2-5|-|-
CASSLSGEQTQYF
TGTGCCAGCAGTTTATCGGGGGAGCAGACCCAGTACTTC
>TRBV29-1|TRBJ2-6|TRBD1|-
CSVEVRTGGGPPGANVLTF
TGCAGCGTTGAAGTCCGGACAGGGGGGGGTCCGCCTGGGGCCAACGTCCTGACTTTC
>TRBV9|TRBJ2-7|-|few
CASSPRGSERREQYF
TGTGCCAGCAGCCCCCGCGGTAGCGAGAGGAGGGAGCAGTACTTC
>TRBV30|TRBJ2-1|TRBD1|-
CAGGQVNEQFF
TGTGCCGGGGGACAGGTCAATGAGCAGTTCTTC
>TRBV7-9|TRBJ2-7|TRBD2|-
CASSVLAGVAEQYF
TGTGCCAGCAGCGTCCTAGCGGGAGTCGCCGAGCAGTACTTC
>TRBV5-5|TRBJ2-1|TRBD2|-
CASSRWEGLDNEQFF
TGTGCCAGCAGCCGCTGGGAGGGCCTAGACAATGAGCAGTTCTTC
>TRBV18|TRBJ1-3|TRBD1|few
CASSQTGTDSGNTIYF
TGTGCCAGCTCACAAACCGGGACAGACTCTGGAAACACCATATATTTT
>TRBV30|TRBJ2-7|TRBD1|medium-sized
CAWSGGQDYEQYF
TGTGCCTGGAGTGGGGGACAGGACTACGAGCAGTACTTC
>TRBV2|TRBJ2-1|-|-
CASSELSPYNEQFF
TGTGCCAGCAGTGAACTCTCGCCATACAATGAGCAGTTCTTC
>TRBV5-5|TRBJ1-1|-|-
CASSGDLSEAFF
TGTGCCAGCAGCGGGGACTTGTCTGAAGCTTTCTTT
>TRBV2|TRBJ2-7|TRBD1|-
CASDLGQGDEQYF
TGTGCCAGCGATCTGGGACAGGGCGACGAGCAGTACTTC
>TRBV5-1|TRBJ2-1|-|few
CASSLTPQGEGNEQFF
TGCGCCAGCAGCTTGACTCCGCAGGGGGAGGGGAATGAGCAGTTCTTC
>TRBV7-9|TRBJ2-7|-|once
CASSRTHRVKAYEQYF
TGTGCCAGCAGCCGAACCCACAGGGTTAAAGCCTACGAGCAGTACTTC
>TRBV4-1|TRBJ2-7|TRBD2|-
CASSQGLAGIVSYEQYF
TGCGCCAGCAGCCAAGGGCTAGCGGGAATCGTGTCCTACGAGCAGTACTTC
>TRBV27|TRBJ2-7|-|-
CASSFSTGEQYF
TGTGCCAGCAGTTTCTCCACGGGCGAGCAGTACTTC
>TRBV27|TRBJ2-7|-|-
CASSPLISGFEQYF
TGTGCCAGCAGTCCACTAATTTCAGGGTTCGAGCAGTACTTC
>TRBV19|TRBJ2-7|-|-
CASTTGPEGAEQYF
TGTGCCAGTACCACCGGACCCGAAGGCGCCGAGCAGTACTTC
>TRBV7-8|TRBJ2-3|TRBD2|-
CASSRRLAGIPTQYF
TGTGCCAGCAGCCGGCGACTAGCGGGAATACCTACGCAGTATTTT
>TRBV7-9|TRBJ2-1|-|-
CASSPSIGGEQFF
TGTGCCAGCAGCCCCTCGATTGGGGGTGAGCAGTTCTTC
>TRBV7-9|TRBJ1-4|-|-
CASSSPGTRHEKLFF
TGTGCCAGCAGCTCCCCCGGGACTCGGCATGAAAAACTGTTTTTT
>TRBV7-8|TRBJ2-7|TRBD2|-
CASSLDGLVREQYF
TGTGCCAGCAGCTTAGACGGACTAGTGCGCGAGCAGTACTTC
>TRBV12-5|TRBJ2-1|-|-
CASGLVVWRDSYNEQFF
TGTGCTAGTGGTTTGGTCGTTTGGAGGGACTCCTACAATGAGCAGTTCTTC
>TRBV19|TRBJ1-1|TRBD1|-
CASGQGGNTEAFF
TGTGCCAGCGGACAGGGAGGAAACACTGAAGCTTTCTTT
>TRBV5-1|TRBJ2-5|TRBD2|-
CASSFSGGIQETQYF
TGCGCCAGCAGCTTCTCGGGAGGGATCCAAGAGACCCAGTACTTC
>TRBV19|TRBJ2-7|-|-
CASSIADGYEQYF
TGTGCCAGTAGTATTGCAGATGGCTACGAGCAGTACTTC
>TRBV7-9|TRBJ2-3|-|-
CASAPGYSTDTQYF
TGTGCCAGCGCCCCGGGGTATAGCACAGATACGCAGTATTTT
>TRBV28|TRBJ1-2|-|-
CASSAGEDGYTF
TGTGCCAGCAGTGCGGGGGAGGACGGCTACACCTTC
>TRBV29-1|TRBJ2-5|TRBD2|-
CSVSSGSWYQETQYF
TGCAGCGTTTCTAGCGGGAGCTGGTACCAAGAGACCCAGTACTTC
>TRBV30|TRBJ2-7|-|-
CAWTHWGSGRGREREQYF
TGTGCCTGGACCCACTGGGGAAGCGGACGGGGCAGAGAGAGGGAGCAGTACTTC
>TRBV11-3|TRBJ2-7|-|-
CASSLGPGYEQYF
TGTGCCAGCAGCTTAGGGCCAGGCTACGAGCAGTACTTC
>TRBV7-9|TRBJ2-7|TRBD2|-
CASSRPLAGENEQYF
TGTGCCAGCAGCCGCCCTCTAGCGGGAGAGAACGAGCAGTACTTC
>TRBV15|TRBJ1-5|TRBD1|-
CATSTSGTANQPQHF
TGTGCCACCAGCACGTCCGGGACAGCGAATCAGCCCCAGCATTTT
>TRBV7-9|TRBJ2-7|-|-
CASSLDGEGKPYEQYF
TGTGCCAGCAGCTTAGACGGGGAAGGAAAACCCTACGAGCAGTACTTC
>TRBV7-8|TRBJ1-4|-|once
CASSYGQGGEKLFF
TGTGCCAGCAGCTATGGGCAGGGCGGTGAAAAACTGTTTTTT
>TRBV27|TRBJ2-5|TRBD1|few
CASSFWTGGTGGEETQYF
TGTGCCAGCAGTTTCTGGACAGGGGGGACGGGAGGGGAAGAGACCCAGTACTTC
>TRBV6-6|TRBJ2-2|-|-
CASTETGELFF
TGTGCCAGCACTGAGACCGGGGAGCTGTTTTTT
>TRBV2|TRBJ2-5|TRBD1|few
CASRDRVQETQYF
TGTGCCAGCAGGGACAGGGTCCAAGAGACCCAGTACTTC
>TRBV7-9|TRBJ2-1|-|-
CASSLTPYGYNEQFF
TGTGCCAGCAGCTTAACTCCGTACGGATACAATGAGCAGTTCTTC
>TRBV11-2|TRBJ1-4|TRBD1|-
CASSLGMTGAGEKLFF
TGTGCCAGCAGCTTAGGGATGACAGGGGCGGGTGAAAAACTGTTTTTT
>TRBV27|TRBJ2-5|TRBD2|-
CASSFSSGSGEQYF
TGTGCCAGCAGTTTTTCCAGCGGGAGTGGGGAGCAGTACTTC
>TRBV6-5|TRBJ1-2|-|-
CASSYGRSYGYTF
TGTGCCAGCAGCTATGGTAGGAGCTATGGCTACACCTTC
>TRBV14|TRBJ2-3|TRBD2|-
CASSHKLAGPSTDTQYF
TGTGCCAGCAGCCACAAACTAGCGGGACCGAGCACAGATACGCAGTATTTT
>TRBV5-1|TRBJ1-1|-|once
CASSLLQGSGTEAFF
TGCGCCAGCAGCTTGCTACAGGGAAGTGGGACTGAAGCTTTCTTT
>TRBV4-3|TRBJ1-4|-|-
CASSQNRISANEKLFF
TGCGCCAGCAGCCAGAACAGAATATCTGCTAATGAAAAACTGTTTTTT
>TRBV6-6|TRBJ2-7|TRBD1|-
CATGQGLFEQYF
TGTGCCACGGGACAGGGGTTGTTCGAGCAGTACTTC
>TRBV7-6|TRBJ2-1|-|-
CASSLDPKNEQFF
TGTGCCAGCAGCTTGGACCCGAAGAATGAGCAGTTCTTC
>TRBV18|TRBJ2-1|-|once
CASSLRSGGETYNEQFF
TGTGCCAGCTCGCTCAGAAGTGGCGGGGAGACCTACAATGAGCAGTTCTTC
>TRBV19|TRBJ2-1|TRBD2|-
CASRGLAGGRDEQFF
TGTGCCAGTAGAGGACTAGCGGGAGGTAGAGATGAGCAGTTCTTC